This paragraph reports one TCR beta chain. This sample stems from a study of blood T cell repertoires in COVID-19. The wider study: Material from acute and convalescent COVID-19 was sourced from the United States, Italy and Spain.

CDR3 length: 15 amino acids. The V gene end was trimmed by 5 bases and the J gene end by 3 bases; junction bases not matched to a gene: 8. From germline, CDR1 is SGHTA and CDR2 FQGTGA. The table came from immunoSEQ multiplex PCR; TCRdb's copy has only in-frame clones and leaves some out. The repertoire holds roughly 200,000 clones, with about 88% as singletons. V and J are TRBV7-3 and TRBJ2-5; TRBD1 matches at 8 bases. The sequence came from a man aged 45-60 years with COVID-19, enrolled during active disease. The sample taken for sequencing was peripheral blood. This CDR3 is CASSQARDRKETQYF. As DNA, the CDR3 is TGTGCCAGCAGCCAAGCTCGGGACAGGAAAGAGACCCAGTACTTC. Combining the CDR3 with reference TRBV7-3 and TRBJ2-5 gives the whole variable domain GAGVSQTPSNKVTEKGKYVELRCDPISGHTALYWYRQSLGQGPEFLIYFQGTGAADDSGLPNDRFFAVRPEGSVSTLKIQRTERGDSAVYLCASSQARDRKETQYFGPGTRLLVL.